This TCR beta chain was retrieved from a study of CD8 T cells in Susac syndrome. V was pared by 0 bases and J by 6 bases, with 3 bases of the junction left unmatched. Looked up from germline, CDR1 is DFQATT and CDR2 is SNEGSKA (reference sequence). This CDR3 region has 14 residues. Roughly 0.5 to 1 ug RNA was reverse transcribed with random hexamers. Using its own MiXCR run on the immunoSEQ multiplex PCR reads, TCRdb lists one record per CDR3 protein. The table records over 200,000 distinct CDR3 sequences, roughly 94% of them present only once. In the multiple sclerosis control group, patients were treatment-naive and had stable or active relapsing-remitting disease.

V usage is TRBV20-1 and J usage is TRBJ1-5, with 9 bases identical to TRBD1. Material for sequencing was CD4+ T cells from PBMCs. This TCR was recovered from a human donor with multiple sclerosis. The CDR3 region is CSARDQTGGQPQHF. CDR3 nucleotide sequence: TGCAGTGCTAGAGATCAGACAGGGGGTCAGCCCCAGCATTTT.